The 29 T cell receptor beta chains reported below all come from one sample, sequenced in a study of cytomegalovirus exposure and HLA in healthy donors. The PCR contained 60 Vbeta and 13 Jbeta primers. The data were produced by immunoSEQ multiplex PCR, yet TCRdb's version contains in-frame clones alone and is incomplete. The data hold under 150,000 clones, with approximately 77% observed a single time. Sequencing was performed on PBMCs. The receptor set was obtained from a woman in her sixties in good health and CMV-seronegative.

This chain joins TRBV18 and TRBJ2-3; 11 bases map to TRBD2. CDR1 and CDR2 from the germline V gene are KGHSH and LQKENI. The length of the CDR3 is 16 residues. V lost 1 base and J lost 2; bases outside the gene matches: 2. In DNA form, the CDR3 reads TGTGCCAGCTCACCACTAGCGGGAGGGATCACAGATACGCAGTATTTT. Amino acid sequence: CASSPLAGGITDTQYF. The complete variable domain, with remaining parts taken from reference TRBV18 and TRBJ2-3, reads NAGVMQNPRHLVRRRGQEARLRCSPMKGHSHVYWYRQLPEEGLKFMVYLQKENIIDESGMPKERFSAEFPKEGPSILRIQQVVRGDSAAYFCASSPLAGGITDTQYFGPGTRLTVL.

The chain couples TRBV19 to TRBJ2-1; 11 bases agree with TRBD2. The CDR3 has 15 amino acids. The germline CDR1 and CDR2 sequences are LNHDA and SQIVND (reference sequence). With V trimmed by 3 bases and J by 8 bases, 6 bases remained unmatched. This CDR3 reads CASSILAGGFDEQFF. CDR3 in DNA: TGTGCCAGTAGTATCCTAGCGGGAGGTTTTGATGAGCAGTTCTTC.

This clone has more than one count but fewer than ten. This CDR3 is CASSLFTGGVTEAFF. The CDR3 nucleotides read TGTGCCAGCAGTTTATTCACAGGGGGCGTAACTGAAGCTTTCTTT. This chain joins TRBV28 and TRBJ1-1, with TRBD1 identical over 9 bases. The CDR3 spans 15 residues. With V trimmed by 1 base and J by 5 bases, 5 bases remained unmatched. From germline, CDR1 is MDHEN and CDR2 SYDVKM.

The rearrangement uses TRBV7-9 and TRBJ1-5, with D unresolved. Trimming shortened V by 0 bases and J by 2 bases, and 20 bases separated the two germline ends. This CDR3 has 19 residues. The germline V gene encodes CDR1 SEHNR and CDR2 FQNEAQ (reference sequence). The CDR3 DNA follows: TGTGCCAGCAGCTTAGCGAGGGCCAGCGACACGGCCGGCAATCAGCCCCAGCATTTT. Protein product: CASSLARASDTAGNQPQHF.

This clone appeared a single time. The chain employs TRBV28 and TRBJ1-1; 12 bases match TRBD1. This CDR3 has 14 residues. Germline V gene lookup returns CDR1 MDHEN and CDR2 SYDVKM. With 6 bases clipped from V and 10 bases from J, the junction kept 9 bases outside the gene matches. CDR3 coding DNA: TGTGCCAGCAGCCGGGACAGGGGGCTCGCTGGAGCTTTCTTT. Its translation: CASSRDRGLAGAFF.

The V call is TRBV5-4, the J call TRBJ2-1; no clear D gene. The length of the CDR3 is 15 residues. Germline V lookup: CDR1 SGHNT, CDR2 YYREEE (reference sequence). Trimming shortened V by 0 bases and J by 0 bases, and 7 bases separated the two germline ends. CDR3: CASSLGSSSYNEQFF. In DNA, the CDR3 is TGTGCCAGCAGCTTGGGCTCTAGCTCCTACAATGAGCAGTTCTTC. Complete variable domain (other parts from reference TRBV5-4 and TRBJ2-1): ETGVTQSPTHLIKTRGQQVTLRCSSQSGHNTVSWYQQALGQGPQFIFQYYREEENGRGNFPPRFSGLQFPNYSSELNVNALELDDSALYLCASSLGSSSYNEQFFGPGTRLTVL.

V gene TRBV4-1 combines with J gene TRBJ2-5, with a possible D match to TRBD1 (5 bases). The length of the CDR3 is 14 residues. Germline CDR1 MGHRA, CDR2 YSYEKL. The V end lost 0 bases, the J end lost 4 bases, and 9 bases lay between the germline ends. CDR3 residues: CASSQDRALETQYF. The CDR3 DNA follows: TGCGCCAGCAGCCAAGACAGGGCTCTAGAGACCCAGTACTTC.

The J gene is TRBJ1-1, the V gene TRBV10-3; no firm D call. The CDR3 loop spans 15 amino acids. CDR1 is ENHRY and CDR2 is SYGVKD in the germline V gene. Trimming shortened V by 1 base and J by 3 bases, and 12 bases separated the two germline ends. In DNA, the CDR3 is TGTGCCATCAGTGAGTACATGAACCTGGACACTGAAGCTTTCTTT. It translates to CAISEYMNLDTEAFF.

This rearrangement joins TRBV19 to TRBJ1-5; D is possibly TRBD1 (5 bases). Germline assignment: CDR1 LNHDA and CDR2 SQIVND (reference sequence). CDR3 length: 15 residues. Trimming pared 3 bases from V and 1 base from J, leaving 10 bases between. The CDR3 is CASSIIQGSNQPQHF. The CDR3 DNA follows: TGTGCCAGTAGTATTATTCAGGGAAGCAATCAGCCCCAGCATTTT.

J is TRBJ2-4 and V is TRBV18; D may be TRBD1 (5 bases). The V gene lost 0 bases and the J gene lost 4 bases, with 13 bases spanning the gap. Per the germline V gene, CDR1 is KGHSH and CDR2 is LQKENI. This CDR3 spans 16 amino acids. The CDR3 loop reads CASSPPARVVKNIQYF. The CDR3 nucleotides read TGTGCCAGCTCACCACCAGCCAGGGTCGTAAAAAACATTCAGTACTTC.

The chain is built from TRBV7-3 and TRBJ1-3, with D maybe TRBD1 (6 bases). The CDR3 consists of 16 residues. The V and J ends lost 5 bases and 0 bases respectively, with 14 bases between them. Germline V gene lookup returns CDR1 SGHTA and CDR2 FQGTGA. This chain's CDR3 is CASSQAGAGSGNTIYF. The DNA for the CDR3 is TGTGCCAGCAGCCAAGCGGGGGCAGGCTCTGGAAACACCATATATTTT.

The chain joins TRBV28 to TRBJ1-6; D remains ambiguous. The CDR3 loop spans 13 amino acids. The ends were cut back, 6 bases at V and 7 bases at J, with 10 bases in the middle. Germline V gene sequence: CDR1 MDHEN, CDR2 SYDVKM. Here the CDR3 reads CASRFAGNSPLHF. DNA for the CDR3: TGTGCCAGCAGATTCGCGGGAAATTCACCCCTCCACTTT.

The chain carries TRBV11-2 and TRBJ2-7; D perhaps matches TRBD2 (7 bases). V was shortened by 5 bases and J by 5 bases, with 19 bases between the two germline ends. CDR3 size: 15 residues. Germline CDR1 SGHAT, CDR2 FQNNGV. CDR3 nucleotide sequence: TGTGCCAGCAGCCGGCCGGGTGTCGGGGGGCACGAGCAGTACTTC. This sequence encodes CASSRPGVGGHEQYF.

The rearrangement joins TRBV5-4 to TRBJ1-2; a possible D gene is TRBD1 (5 bases). V gave up 10 bases and J gave up 6 bases, with 22 bases separating them. CDR1 and CDR2 (germline): SGHNT, YYREEE (reference sequence). This CDR3 contains 14 residues. CDR3 in amino acids: CAVLGEGITDGYTF. DNA of the CDR3: TGTGCCGTCCTTGGGGAGGGGATAACGGATGGCTACACCTTC.

The chain employs TRBV5-8 and TRBJ1-1; tentatively, D is TRBD1 (5 bases). V was trimmed by 3 bases and J by 5 bases, leaving 14 bases between them. Germline V gene lookup returns CDR1 SGHTS and CDR2 YDEGEE. The CDR3 runs 14 residues. CDR3 loop: CASSSQGFGTEAFF. The DNA of the CDR3 is TGTGCCAGCAGCTCCCAGGGTTTTGGGACTGAAGCTTTCTTT. The full variable domain, rest sourced from reference TRBV5-8 and TRBJ1-1, is EAGVTQSPTHLIKTRGQQATLRCSPISGHTSVYWYQQALGLGLQFLLWYDEGEERNRGNFPPRFSGRQFPNYSSELNVNALELEDSALYLCASSSQGFGTEAFFGQGTRLTVV.

This rearrangement joins TRBV2 to TRBJ2-7; 9 nucleotides match TRBD2. Germline CDR1 is SNHLY and CDR2 is FYNNEI. The length of the CDR3 is 16 residues. V dropped 2 bases and J dropped 0; count of bases not matched to a gene: 5. The CDR3 loop is CASSEWASGDSYEQYF. CDR3 nucleotide sequence: TGTGCCAGCAGTGAATGGGCTAGCGGGGACTCCTACGAGCAGTACTTC.

This clone was detected only once. The V and J genes are TRBV30 and TRBJ1-1, with D tentatively TRBD1 (5 bases). In germline, CDR1 is GTSNPN, CDR2 SVGIG (reference sequence). With 8 bases removed from V and 5 bases from J, the gap between germline ends came to 21 bases. The CDR3 is 14 amino acids. CDR3 amino acids: CAGSGRRVGTEAFF. DNA of the CDR3: TGTGCCGGATCAGGGCGCAGGGTCGGTACTGAAGCTTTCTTT.

The chain combines TRBV6-4 with TRBJ2-1; 14 bases are shared with TRBD2. The V gene end was trimmed by 7 bases and the J gene end by 5 bases; junction bases not matched to a gene: 1. Germline values: CDR1 MRHNA, CDR2 SNTAGT. There are 14 residues in the CDR3. The CDR3 coding sequence is TGTGCCAGCAAGGGACTAGCGGGAGACAATGAGCAGTTCTTC. Translation gives CASKGLAGDNEQFF.

This sequence joins TRBV4-1 and TRBJ1-2; 7 nucleotides line up with TRBD1. V lost 1 base and J lost 2; bases outside the gene matches: 1. Germline-derived CDR1 and CDR2 are MGHRA and YSYEKL. The CDR3 extends over 14 amino acids. CDR3 region: CASSQGGGNYGYTF. The CDR3 DNA reads as TGCGCCAGCAGCCAAGGAGGGGGCAACTATGGCTACACCTTC.

This clone showed up just a few times. This chain uses TRBV21-1 with TRBJ2-1; TRBD2 is the table's D call and was not checked against the DNA. TRBV21-1 is a pseudogene. CDR3 length: 17 residues. The CDR3 reads CASSKGILGRERDEQFF. CDR3 coding DNA: TGTGCCAGCAGCAAAGGGATTTTAGGACGGGAGAGAGATGAGCAGTTCTTC.

The rearrangement joins TRBV28 to TRBJ1-1; 8 nucleotides align to TRBD1. Germline V gives CDR1 MDHEN, CDR2 SYDVKM. Trimming removed 5 bases from V and 8 bases from J; junction bases left unmatched: 10. The CDR3 is 14 residues long. In DNA form, the CDR3 reads TGTGCCAGCAGTCATCGACAGGGGACCCGCGAAGCTTTCTTT. Amino acid sequence: CASSHRQGTREAFF.

The V call is TRBV19, the J call TRBJ1-4; D ambiguous. Between the trimmed V and J ends, which lost 4 bases and 5 bases, there was a span of 11 bases. CDR1 is LNHDA, CDR2 SQIVND, per germline (reference sequence). There are 14 residues in the CDR3. The CDR3 here is CASSRRNTNEKLFF. The CDR3 nucleotides read TGTGCCAGTAGTAGAAGAAACACGAATGAAAAACTGTTTTTT.

The chain links TRBV6-5 to TRBJ1-1; unclear D gene. The V end was cut by 2 bases, the J end by 4 bases, with 11 bases between. The CDR3 has 14 residues. Germline assignment: CDR1 MNHEY and CDR2 SVGAGI. CDR3 sequence reads: CASSYPGSGTEAFF. The DNA for the CDR3 is TGTGCCAGCAGTTACCCGGGGTCGGGCACTGAAGCTTTCTTT.

The genes are TRBV5-1 and TRBJ2-5; 7 bases are shared with TRBD1. The J call could be wrong; TRBJ2-7 is a better fit for the DNA end. Germline V gene data show CDR1 as SGHRS and CDR2 as YFSETQ. The CDR3 is 16 residues long. The DNA for the CDR3 is TGCGCCAGCAGCTTGGTCCCGACAGGGCAATACTACGAGCAGTACTTC. This codes for CASSLVPTGQYYEQYF.

The chain uses TRBV6-4 and TRBJ2-3; TRBD2 matches 13 bases. Looked up from germline, CDR1 is MRHNA and CDR2 is SNTAGT. The junction had 3 bases not matched to a gene; V was cut back by 2 bases and J by 4 bases. This CDR3 has 16 amino acids. CDR3 in DNA: TGTGCCAGCAGTGACCAAACTAGCGGGGGGGCAGATACGCAGTATTTT. This codes for CASSDQTSGGADTQYF.

The chain links TRBV5-1 to TRBJ2-7; TRBD1 matches 11 bases. V was pared by 0 bases and J by 0 bases, with 8 bases of the junction left unmatched. This CDR3 spans 18 amino acids. The V gene's germline CDR1 is SGHRS and CDR2 YFSETQ. Here the CDR3 reads CASSLGGWTGGFSYEQYF. The CDR3 DNA follows: TGCGCCAGCAGCTTGGGGGGTTGGACAGGGGGCTTCTCCTACGAGCAGTACTTC.

The J gene is TRBJ1-3, the V gene TRBV29-1; maybe TRBD1 (5 bases). This CDR3 has 11 residues. The germline gives CDR1 SQVTM, CDR2 ANQGSEA. V was shortened by 7 bases and J by 7 bases, with 11 bases between the two germline ends. CDR3 sequence reads: CSARTRNTIYF. CDR3 nucleotide sequence: TGCAGCGCCCGGACACGGAACACCATATATTTT.

A few counts support this clone. The V and J genes are TRBV6-1 and TRBJ2-3, with D hard to call. In germline, CDR1 is MNHNS, CDR2 SASEGT. CDR3 size: 13 residues. Trimming cost V 6 bases and J 4 bases, with 11 bases left between them. The DNA for the CDR3 is TGTGCCAGCAGGCCAGCCGGGTCAGATACGCAGTATTTT. This translates into CASRPAGSDTQYF.

The chain uses TRBV6-5 and TRBJ1-5; 8 bases fit TRBD1. CDR3 length equals 14 residues. Trimming took 2 bases from V and 5 from J; bases not matched to a gene: 2. Germline V gives CDR1 MNHEY, CDR2 SVGAGI. CDR3 sequence: CASSYGRGHQPQHF. CDR3 nucleotide sequence: TGTGCCAGCAGTTACGGCAGGGGGCATCAGCCCCAGCATTTT.